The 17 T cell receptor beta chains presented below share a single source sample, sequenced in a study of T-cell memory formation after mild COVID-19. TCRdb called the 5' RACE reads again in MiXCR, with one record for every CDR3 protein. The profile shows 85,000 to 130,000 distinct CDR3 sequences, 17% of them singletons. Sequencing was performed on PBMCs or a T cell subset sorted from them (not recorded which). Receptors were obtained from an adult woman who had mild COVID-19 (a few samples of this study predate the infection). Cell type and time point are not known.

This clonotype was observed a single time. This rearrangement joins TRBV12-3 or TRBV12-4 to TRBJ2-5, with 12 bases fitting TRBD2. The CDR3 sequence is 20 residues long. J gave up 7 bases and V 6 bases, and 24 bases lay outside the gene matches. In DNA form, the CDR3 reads TGTGCCAGCAGCTCTCTAGCGGGGGGGCCTAAAGACTTTCGTGAAGGGACCCAGTACTTC. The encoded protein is CASSSLAGGPKDFREGTQYF.

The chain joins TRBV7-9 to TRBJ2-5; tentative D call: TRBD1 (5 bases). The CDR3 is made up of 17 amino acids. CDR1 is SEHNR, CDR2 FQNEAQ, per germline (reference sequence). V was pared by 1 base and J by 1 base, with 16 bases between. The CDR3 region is CASSLGLAGPLQETQYF. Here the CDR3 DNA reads TGTGCCAGCAGCTTAGGATTGGCAGGGCCCCTCCAAGAGACCCAGTACTTC.

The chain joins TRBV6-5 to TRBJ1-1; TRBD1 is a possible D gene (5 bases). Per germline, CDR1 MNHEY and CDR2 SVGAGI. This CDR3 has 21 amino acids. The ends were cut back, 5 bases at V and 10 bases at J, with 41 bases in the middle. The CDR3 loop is CASSPPGGWRANGKSGESAFF. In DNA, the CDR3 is TGTGCCAGCAGTCCCCCTGGGGGTTGGAGGGCGAATGGAAAATCGGGCGAATCAGCTTTCTTT.

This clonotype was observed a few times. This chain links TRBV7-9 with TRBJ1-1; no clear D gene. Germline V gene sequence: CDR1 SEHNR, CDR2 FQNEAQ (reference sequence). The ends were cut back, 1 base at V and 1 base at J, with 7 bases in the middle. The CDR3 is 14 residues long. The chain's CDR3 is CASSLVEQNTEAFF. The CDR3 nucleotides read TGTGCCAGCAGCTTAGTAGAGCAGAACACTGAAGCTTTCTTT.

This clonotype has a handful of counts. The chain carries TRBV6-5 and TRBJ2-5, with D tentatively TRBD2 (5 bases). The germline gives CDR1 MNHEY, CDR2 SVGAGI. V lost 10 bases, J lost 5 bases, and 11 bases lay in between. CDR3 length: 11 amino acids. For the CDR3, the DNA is TGTGCCACCGGGAACTGGGAGACCCAGTACTTC. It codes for CATGNWETQYF.

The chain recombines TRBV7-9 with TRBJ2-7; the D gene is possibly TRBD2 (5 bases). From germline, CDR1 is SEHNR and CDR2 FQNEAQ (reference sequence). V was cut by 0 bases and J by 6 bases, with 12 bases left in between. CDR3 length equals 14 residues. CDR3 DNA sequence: TGTGCCAGCAGCTTAGCGGGGTCTGGAGGCGAGCAGTACTTC. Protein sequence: CASSLAGSGGEQYF.

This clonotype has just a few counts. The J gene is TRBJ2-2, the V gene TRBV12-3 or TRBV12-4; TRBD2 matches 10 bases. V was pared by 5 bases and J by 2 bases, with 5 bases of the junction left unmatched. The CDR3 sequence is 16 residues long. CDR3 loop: CASSETSGVNTGELFF. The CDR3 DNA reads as TGTGCCAGCAGTGAAACTAGCGGGGTTAACACCGGGGAGCTGTTTTTT.

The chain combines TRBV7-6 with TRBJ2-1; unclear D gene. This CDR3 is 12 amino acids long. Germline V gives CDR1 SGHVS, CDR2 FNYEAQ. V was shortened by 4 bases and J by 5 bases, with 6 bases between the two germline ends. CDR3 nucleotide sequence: TGTGCCAGCAGCTCAACTGACAATGAGCAGTTCTTC. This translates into CASSSTDNEQFF.

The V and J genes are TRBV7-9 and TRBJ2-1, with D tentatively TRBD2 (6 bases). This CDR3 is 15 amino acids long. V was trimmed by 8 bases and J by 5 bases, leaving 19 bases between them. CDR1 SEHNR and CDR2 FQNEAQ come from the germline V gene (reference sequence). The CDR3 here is CASFRGDWGDNEQFF. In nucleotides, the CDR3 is TGTGCCAGCTTCCGCGGGGATTGGGGAGACAATGAGCAGTTCTTC.

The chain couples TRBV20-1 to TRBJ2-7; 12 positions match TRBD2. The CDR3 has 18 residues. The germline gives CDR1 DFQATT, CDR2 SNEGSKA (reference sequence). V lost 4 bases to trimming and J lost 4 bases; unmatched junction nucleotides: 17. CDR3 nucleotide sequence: TGCAGTGCTATCGCCTATATCCGCACTAGCGGGGGGCCGTACGAGCAGTACTTC. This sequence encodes CSAIAYIRTSGGPYEQYF.

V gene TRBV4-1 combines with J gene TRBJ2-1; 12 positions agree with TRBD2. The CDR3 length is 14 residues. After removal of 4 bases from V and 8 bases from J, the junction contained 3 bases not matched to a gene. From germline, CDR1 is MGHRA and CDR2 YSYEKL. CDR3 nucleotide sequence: TGCGCCAGCAGCCGATGGACTAGCGGGGATGAGCAGTTCTTC. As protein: CASSRWTSGDEQFF.

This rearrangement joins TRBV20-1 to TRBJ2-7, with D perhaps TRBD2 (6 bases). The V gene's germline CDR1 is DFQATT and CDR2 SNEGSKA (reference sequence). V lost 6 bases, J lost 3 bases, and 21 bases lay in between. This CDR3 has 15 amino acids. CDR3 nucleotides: TGCAGTGCAAGCGCTGAATGGAGGGAAAGCTACGAGCAGTACTTC. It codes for CSASAEWRESYEQYF.

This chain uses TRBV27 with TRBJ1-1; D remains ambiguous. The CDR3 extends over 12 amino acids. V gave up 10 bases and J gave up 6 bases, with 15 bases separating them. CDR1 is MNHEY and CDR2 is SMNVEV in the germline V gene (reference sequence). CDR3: CATYSEKAEAFF. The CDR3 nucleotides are TGTGCCACCTACAGTGAGAAGGCTGAAGCTTTCTTT.

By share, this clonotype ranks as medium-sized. Written as DNA, the CDR3 is TGCAGCGTCTTAGGACAGGGAAACACTGAAGCTTTCTTT. This codes for CSVLGQGNTEAFF. V gene TRBV29-1 combines with J gene TRBJ1-1; 8 nucleotides agree with TRBD1. V lost 6 bases and J lost 2; bases outside the gene matches: 5. Germline V CDR1 and CDR2: SQVTM, ANQGSEA. The CDR3 spans 13 residues.

CDR3 residues: CSVEGPTQLDTQYF. In DNA form, the CDR3 reads TGCAGCGTTGAAGGACCCACCCAGTTGGATACGCAGTATTTT. The chain has TRBV29-1 and TRBJ2-3; D remains ambiguous. CDR3 length: 14 amino acids. Germline V gene data show CDR1 as SQVTM and CDR2 as ANQGSEA. Trimming took off 1 base at V and 6 bases at J, with 14 bases between the two ends.

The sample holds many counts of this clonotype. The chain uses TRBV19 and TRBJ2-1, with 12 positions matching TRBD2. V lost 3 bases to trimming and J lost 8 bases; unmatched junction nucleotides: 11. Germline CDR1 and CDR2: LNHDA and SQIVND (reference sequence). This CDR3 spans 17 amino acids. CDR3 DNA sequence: TGTGCCAGTAGTATTCCGGCTAGCGGGAGGGGAGTAGATGAGCAGTTCTTC. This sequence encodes CASSIPASGRGVDEQFF.

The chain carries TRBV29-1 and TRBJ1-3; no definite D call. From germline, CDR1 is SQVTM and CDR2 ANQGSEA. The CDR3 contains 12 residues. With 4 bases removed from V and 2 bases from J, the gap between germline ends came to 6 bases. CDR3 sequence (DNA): TGCAGCGTTGCAGTTACTGGAAACACCATATATTTT. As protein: CSVAVTGNTIYF.